The 14 T cell receptor beta chains reported below all come from one sample, sequenced in a study of ipilimumab plus nivolumab after autologous stem cell transplantation. Assay: immunoSEQ multiplex PCR; the TCRdb copy retains only in-frame clones and omits some. Among some 43,000 clones listed, about 88% were seen once. The specimen comprised PBMCs, sampled in a trial of ipilimumab plus nivolumab as post-transplant consolidation. The receptor set was obtained from a male donor with multiple myeloma.

The genes are TRBV27 and TRBJ1-1; 7 nucleotides line up with TRBD1. The CDR3 is made up of 14 amino acids. Germline loops: CDR1 MNHEY, CDR2 SMNVEV (reference sequence). The J segment lost 0 bases and the V segment lost 8 bases, leaving 6 bases of the junction unmatched. The CDR3 spells CASRSTGLNTEAFF. DNA of the CDR3: TGTGCCAGCCGATCGACAGGGTTGAACACTGAAGCTTTCTTT.

V and J are TRBV6-6 and TRBJ2-7, with 11 bases that match TRBD1. The CDR3 length is 14 residues. Per germline, CDR1 MNHNY and CDR2 SVGAGI (reference sequence). Trimming removed 6 bases from V and 4 bases from J; junction bases left unmatched: 5. The CDR3 DNA is TGTGCCAGCAGGACCGGACAGGGGGCATACGAGCAGTACTTC. As protein: CASRTGQGAYEQYF.

The V and J genes are TRBV28 and TRBJ2-5; D remains unclear. The CDR3 has 13 amino acids. With 5 bases removed from V and 5 bases from J, the gap between germline ends came to 12 bases. Germline CDR1 reads MDHEN; CDR2 reads SYDVKM. The CDR3 loop is CASSISGAETQYF. CDR3 coding DNA: TGTGCCAGCAGTATATCCGGCGCCGAGACCCAGTACTTC.

The J gene is TRBJ2-5, the V gene TRBV9; no firm D call. The CDR3 length is 15 residues. V was cut by 0 bases and J by 2 bases, with 11 bases left in between. Germline V gene data show CDR1 as SGDLS and CDR2 as YYNGEE. This CDR3 is CASSVGPQWQETQYF. CDR3 DNA: TGTGCCAGCAGCGTAGGTCCCCAATGGCAAGAGACCCAGTACTTC.

The chain has TRBV5-4 and TRBJ1-2; D uncertain. Germline V gene lookup returns CDR1 SGHNT and CDR2 YYREEE (reference sequence). The V and J ends lost 0 bases and 4 bases respectively, with 10 bases between them. This CDR3 region has 14 residues. CDR3 bases: TGTGCCAGCAGCTTGGACAGTTCGGGCTATGGCTACACCTTC. Its translation: CASSLDSSGYGYTF.

A few counts support this clone. The chain carries TRBV4-1 and TRBJ2-7; TRBD1 is a possible D gene (5 bases). V was trimmed by 3 bases and J by 1 base, leaving 10 bases between them. This CDR3 contains 14 residues. The germline V gene encodes CDR1 MGHRA and CDR2 YSYEKL. The CDR3 region is CASSHPGNSYEQYF. The DNA of the CDR3 is TGCGCCAGCAGCCACCCAGGGAATTCCTACGAGCAGTACTTC.

V gene TRBV9 combines with J gene TRBJ2-2; possibly TRBD1 for D (6 bases). The CDR3 has 13 residues. In germline, CDR1 is SGDLS, CDR2 YYNGEE. V shed 3 bases and J shed 5 bases, with 8 bases lying between them. The CDR3 nucleotides are TGTGCCAGCAGCGCACAGGGTACCGGGGAGCTGTTTTTT. Protein sequence: CASSAQGTGELFF.

The gene calls are TRBV7-2 and TRBJ1-6; tentative D call: TRBD1 (6 bases). This CDR3 comprises 15 residues. Germline values: CDR1 SGHTA, CDR2 FQGNSA. The V end lost 2 bases, the J end lost 5 bases, and 10 bases lay between the germline ends. DNA for the CDR3: TGTGCCAGCAGCTTAAGACAGGCTGATAATTCACCCCTCCACTTT. Its translation is CASSLRQADNSPLHF.

Here the CDR3 reads CASSGQGLIDTQYF. The CDR3 DNA is TGTGCCAGCAGCGGGCAGGGCCTAATAGATACGCAGTATTTT. V gene TRBV5-4 combines with J gene TRBJ2-3, with D possibly being TRBD1 (5 bases). The ends were cut back, 4 bases at V and 5 bases at J, with 14 bases in the middle. Germline values: CDR1 SGHNT, CDR2 YYREEE (reference sequence). The CDR3 consists of 14 residues.

The gene calls are TRBV11-1 and TRBJ2-7, with 8 nucleotides matching TRBD2. Germline trimming cut 6 bases from V and 0 bases from J; bases unmatched to any gene: 7. CDR1 SGHAT and CDR2 FQDESV come from the germline V gene (reference sequence). There are 15 residues in the CDR3. Here the CDR3 reads CASSRLAGSSYEQYF. CDR3 DNA: TGTGCCAGCAGTCGATTAGCGGGGAGCTCCTACGAGCAGTACTTC. Drawing the rest from reference TRBV11-1 and TRBJ2-7, the complete variable domain is EAEVAQSPRYKITEKSQAVAFWCDPISGHATLYWYRQILGQGPELLVQFQDESVVDDSQLPKDRFSAERLKGVDSTLKIQPAELGDSAMYLCASSRLAGSSYEQYFGPGTRLTVT.

The chain combines TRBV28 with TRBJ1-5, with D possibly being TRBD1 (5 bases). Trimming shortened V by 1 base and J by 7 bases, and 11 bases separated the two germline ends. CDR1 and CDR2 (germline): MDHEN, SYDVKM. The CDR3 runs to 14 residues. CDR3 bases: TGTGCCAGCAGTTTATTCGGCAGGGAGCAGCCCCAGCATTTT. This codes for CASSLFGREQPQHF. The full variable domain, its missing parts supplied by reference TRBV28 and TRBJ1-5, is DVKVTQSSRYLVKRTGEKVFLECVQDMDHENMFWYRQDPGLGLRLIYFSYDVKMKEKGDIPEGYSVSREKKERFSLILESASTNQTSMYLCASSLFGREQPQHFGDGTRLSIL.

The gene calls are TRBV6-6 and TRBJ2-7, with 13 bases fitting TRBD2. There are 16 residues in the CDR3. V dropped 5 bases and J dropped 3; count of bases not matched to a gene: 7. Per germline, CDR1 MNHNY and CDR2 SVGAGI (reference sequence). Here the CDR3 DNA reads TGTGCCAGCAGTCCCCGGACTAGCGGGAGTTTCTACGAGCAGTACTTC. This gives the protein CASSPRTSGSFYEQYF.

This chain links TRBV6-5 with TRBJ2-5; TRBD1 aligns across 9 bases. Germline CDR1 MNHEY, CDR2 SVGAGI. The CDR3 contains 13 residues. Trimming took 6 bases from V and 9 from J; bases not matched to a gene: 8. The CDR3 protein is CASRTPGQGAQYF. As DNA, the CDR3 is TGTGCCAGCAGAACCCCGGGACAGGGTGCCCAGTACTTC.

V and J are TRBV28 and TRBJ2-7; either TRBD1 or TRBD2 may fit D (6 bases each). The germline gives CDR1 MDHEN, CDR2 SYDVKM. The CDR3 extends over 12 amino acids. Trimming took 8 bases from V and 3 from J, leaving 11 bases between them. The CDR3 nucleotides are TGTGCCAGCCGACAGGAGGGCTACGAGCAGTACTTC. Amino acid sequence: CASRQEGYEQYF.